The rows below give T cell receptor beta chains drawn from one sample of a study of early stage breast cancer tumors. Clones were read by immunoSEQ multiplex PCR, and TCRdb kept only the in-frame ones, dropping some. The sample holds some 30,000 clones, just under 85% seen once. The sequencing sample was made of blood. All receptors come from a person in their fifties with breast cancer. The CDR3 runs from the conserved cysteine through the conserved F or W. D genes are given only for firm matches. Rows may omit the clone size; those that give it use once, few, many or a size class.

d_call clone_size j_call v_call cdr3_nt cdr3_aa
NA NA TRBJ1-1 TRBV29-1 TGCAGCGTTGTATGGGGCTGGATGAACACTGAAGCTTTCTTT CSVVWGWMNTEAFF
TRBD2 NA TRBJ2-1 TRBV4-3 TGCGCCAGCAGCCAAGATGAATGGACTAGCGGGACCGATGAGCAGTTCTTC CASSQDEWTSGTDEQFF
NA few TRBJ1-6 TRBV7-3 TGTGCCAGCAGTCCTCAGGGCCATTCACCCCTCCACTTT CASSPQGHSPLHF
NA NA TRBJ1-6 TRBV6-1 TGTGCCAGCAGTGGGAGACAGGTGGGAAAGAGGTCACCCCTCCACTTT CASSGRQVGKRSPLHF
NA NA TRBJ2-7 TRBV6-1 TGTGCCAGCAGTGAAGCGCTTGAGGGTCCCTACGAGCAGTACTTC CASSEALEGPYEQYF
NA NA TRBJ2-1 TRBV14 TGTGCCAGCAGCCTGAGACGGAGCTCCTACAATGAGCAGTTCTTC CASSLRRSSYNEQFF
NA NA TRBJ1-1 TRBV29-1 TGCAGCGTTGAACAAACCTTAAACACTGAAGCTTTCTTT CSVEQTLNTEAFF
NA NA TRBJ2-7 TRBV29-1 TGCAGCGTTGAAAGGGTTGGGGAGCAGTACTTC CSVERVGEQYF
TRBD1 NA TRBJ2-3 TRBV27 TGTGCCAGCAGGAGGACAGGGGGCAGGAATACGCAGTATTTT CASRRTGGRNTQYF
NA NA TRBJ2-3 TRBV7-7 TGTGCCAGCAGCTTAGTCGGAAACTCAAAGCAGTATTTT CASSLVGNSKQYF
NA NA TRBJ1-5 TRBV7-2 TGTGCCAGCAGCTTAGGGAGAAATCAGCCCCAGCATTTT CASSLGRNQPQHF
NA NA TRBJ2-3 TRBV7-9 TGTGCCAGCAGCAGACGGAGACAGGCGGATACGCAGTATTTT CASSRRRQADTQYF
NA few TRBJ1-3 TRBV11-3 TGTGCCAGCAGCTTCCAGGGTTCGTCTGGAAACACCATATATTTT CASSFQGSSGNTIYF
NA NA TRBJ2-1 TRBV18 TGTGCCAGCTCAAGGGGGTCTGACAATGAGCAGTTCTTC CASSRGSDNEQFF
TRBD1 once TRBJ2-5 TRBV4-1 TGCGCCAGCAGCCAAGGACAGGGCCCAAGTTCGCAAGAGACCCAGTACTTC CASSQGQGPSSQETQYF
NA NA TRBJ1-2 TRBV11-2 TGTGCCAGCAGCTTAGGAGGGACCTATGGCTACACCTTC CASSLGGTYGYTF
NA NA TRBJ2-7 TRBV7-9 TGTGCCAGCAGCTATGGGGCAGCCTACGAGCAGTACTTC CASSYGAAYEQYF
TRBD2 once TRBJ2-5 TRBV5-3 TGTGCCAGAAGCTTGTATGGTAGCGGGCAAGAGACCCAGTACTTC CARSLYGSGQETQYF
NA NA TRBJ1-5 TRBV28 TGTGCCAGCAGTTTTTTTGGCCAGGTTAGCAATCAGCCCCAGCATTTT CASSFFGQVSNQPQHF
TRBD1 once TRBJ2-5 TRBV13 TGTGCCAGCAGCTTAGGGAACAGGGGGCAAGAGACCCAGTACTTC CASSLGNRGQETQYF
NA NA TRBJ2-1 TRBV5-1 TGCGCCAGCAGCTTGATGGCACAGGGTTCGTCCAATGAGCAGTTCTTC CASSLMAQGSSNEQFF
TRBD2 NA TRBJ2-1 TRBV9 TGTGCCAGCAGCGTAGGACTAGCGGGAGTTTATGAGCAGTTCTTC CASSVGLAGVYEQFF
TRBD2 NA TRBJ2-1 TRBV9 TGTGCCAGCAGCAGAAGCGGGGTCGAGCAGTTCTTC CASSRSGVEQFF
NA NA TRBJ2-7 TRBV27 TGTGCCAGCAGTTTAATGCAGGGAAGCTCCTACGAGCAGTACTTC CASSLMQGSSYEQYF
NA NA TRBJ1-2 TRBV19 TGTGCCAGTAGTGCGTACATTGGAGGCTACACCTTC CASSAYIGGYTF
NA NA TRBJ2-3 TRBV18 TGTGCCAGCTCACCCCCCGGCGGGCGCACAGATACGCAGTATTTT CASSPPGGRTDTQYF
TRBD1 once TRBJ1-5 TRBV29-1 TGCAGCGTAGTCGCCCAGGGGGCTGGCAATCAGCCCCAGCATTTT CSVVAQGAGNQPQHF
NA once TRBJ2-7 TRBV5-1 TGCGCCAGCAATTCCGGAGGGTACCACGAGCAGTACTTC CASNSGGYHEQYF
NA few TRBJ2-1 TRBV5-1 TGCGCCAGCTCCCGGGTGGAGATGCTCGATGAGCAGTTCTTC CASSRVEMLDEQFF
NA NA TRBJ1-5 TRBV6-1 TGTGCCAGCAGTGAAAACAATCAGCCCCAGCATTTT CASSENNQPQHF
NA NA TRBJ2-3 TRBV20-1 TGCAGTGCTAGTAGCGTAGATACGCAGTATTTT CSASSVDTQYF
NA NA TRBJ1-2 TRBV5-1 TGCGCCAGCAGCTTGCGCCTAGGGGGGGGCTACACCTTC CASSLRLGGGYTF
NA NA TRBJ2-5 TRBV29-1 TGCAGCGTTGATAGCTCTTGGGAGACCCAGTACTTC CSVDSSWETQYF
NA NA TRBJ2-7 TRBV27 TGTGCCAGCAGTTTATCGATTAGCTACGAGCAGTACTTC CASSLSISYEQYF
NA NA TRBJ2-5 TRBV11-2 TGTGCCAGCAGCTTCGTAGAGACCCAGTACTTC CASSFVETQYF
NA NA TRBJ2-2 TRBV9 TGTGCCAGCAGCGCGGAACTTGGTAGCGGGGAGCTGTTTTTT CASSAELGSGELFF
NA NA TRBJ2-7 TRBV5-1 TGCGCCAGCAGCGAGATACAGGGCTCCTACGAGCAGTACTTC CASSEIQGSYEQYF
NA NA TRBJ1-5 TRBV10-1 TGCGCCAGGACACTAATAGGACACGCCTCGGGCAATCAGCCCCAGCATTTT CARTLIGHASGNQPQHF
TRBD2 NA TRBJ2-5 TRBV5-4 TGTGCCAGCAGCTTAAGACTAGCAGAGACCCAGTACTTC CASSLRLAETQYF
NA NA TRBJ1-6 TRBV2 TGTGCCAGCAGAGGGGAGGCAGATAATTCACCCCTCCACTTT CASRGEADNSPLHF
NA NA TRBJ1-6 TRBV5-1 TGCGCCAGCAGACCGGGGGATTATAATTCACCCCTCCACTTT CASRPGDYNSPLHF
NA NA TRBJ1-5 TRBV6-5 TGTGCCAGCAGTCCCTTTCGGGGTAGCAATCAGCCCCAGCATTTT CASSPFRGSNQPQHF
NA few TRBJ1-4 TRBV7-6 TGTGCCAGCAGCTTAGGTGGGGCGCGGGAAAAACTGTTTTTT CASSLGGAREKLFF
NA NA TRBJ2-2 TRBV19 TGTGCCAGTAGTAGGGGTTCCTCCGGGGAGCTGTTTTTT CASSRGSSGELFF
TRBD2 once TRBJ2-3 TRBV7-9 TGTGCCAGCAGCCCCCTGAGCGGGAGGGTTGGTACAGATACGCAGTATTTT CASSPLSGRVGTDTQYF
NA NA TRBJ2-7 TRBV27 TGTGCCAGCACCCCCCGGAGGGTAGCGTCGACCTACGAGCAGTACTTC CASTPRRVASTYEQYF
NA NA TRBJ2-5 TRBV5-1 TGCGCCAGCAGCTTGCCAGGGGACTACCTCCAAGAGACCCAGTACTTC CASSLPGDYLQETQYF
TRBD2 NA TRBJ2-1 TRBV18 TGTGCCAGCTCACCACCGTTGGTGACTAGCGGGAGCTATGAGCAGTTCTTC CASSPPLVTSGSYEQFF
TRBD2 once TRBJ2-1 TRBV7-9 TGTGCCAGCAGCTCCATTAGCGGGGGGCTGGACAATGAGCAGTTCTTC CASSSISGGLDNEQFF
TRBD1 NA TRBJ2-7 TRBV23-1 TGCGCCAGCAGTCATCGAATCGACAGGGAGCCCTCCTACGAGCAGTACTTC CASSHRIDREPSYEQYF
NA NA TRBJ1-1 TRBV7-8 TGTGCCAGCAGCTTAAAGGTGGGATCTGAAGCTTTCTTT CASSLKVGSEAFF
NA NA TRBJ2-1 TRBV14 TGTGCCAGCAGCCAGCGACAATCTGGGAATGAGCAGTTCTTC CASSQRQSGNEQFF
TRBD1 few TRBJ1-2 TRBV9 TGTGCCAGCAGCGTAGGGGACAGGAACTATGGCTACACCTTC CASSVGDRNYGYTF
NA NA TRBJ1-1 TRBV7-6 TGTGCCAGCAGCCCGAGGTTGAACACTGAAGCTTTCTTT CASSPRLNTEAFF
NA NA TRBJ2-7 TRBV19 TGTGCCAGTAGTATAGTGGGCAGGGGTTTGGTGGACCCTAGGGAGCAGTACTTC CASSIVGRGLVDPREQYF
NA NA TRBJ2-1 TRBV25-1 TGTGCCAGCAGTGGCACTAGAACGAGGGGGTCCTACAATGAGCAGTTCTTC CASSGTRTRGSYNEQFF
NA NA TRBJ2-7 TRBV11-2 TGTGCCAGCAGTTCGGGACTCGAGGGCGAGCAGTACTTC CASSSGLEGEQYF
NA NA TRBJ1-5 TRBV7-2 TGTGCCAGCAGCCCTCTTTCGCAGCCCCAGCATTTT CASSPLSQPQHF
TRBD1 NA TRBJ2-7 TRBV6-6 TGTGCCAGCAGTAACGACAGGGTTTCCTACGAGCAGTACTTC CASSNDRVSYEQYF